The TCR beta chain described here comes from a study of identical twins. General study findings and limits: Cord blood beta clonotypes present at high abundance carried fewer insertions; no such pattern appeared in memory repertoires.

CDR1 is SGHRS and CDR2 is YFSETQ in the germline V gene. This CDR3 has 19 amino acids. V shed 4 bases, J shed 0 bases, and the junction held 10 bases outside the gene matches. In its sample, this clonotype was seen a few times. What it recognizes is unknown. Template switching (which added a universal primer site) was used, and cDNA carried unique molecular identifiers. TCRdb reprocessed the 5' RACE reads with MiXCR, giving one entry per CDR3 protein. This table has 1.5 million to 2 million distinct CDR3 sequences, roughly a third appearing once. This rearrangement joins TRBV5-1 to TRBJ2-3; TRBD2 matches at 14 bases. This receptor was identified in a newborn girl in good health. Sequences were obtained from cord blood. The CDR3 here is CASSPGLAGVWASTDTQYF. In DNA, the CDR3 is TGCGCCAGCAGCCCGGGACTAGCGGGAGTATGGGCAAGCACAGATACGCAGTATTTT.